A selection of T cell receptor beta chains follows, all from one sample in a study of blood T cell repertoires in COVID-19. Only in-frame clones appear in the TCRdb table, and some are missing; sequencing was by immunoSEQ multiplex PCR. Counted here are about 260,000 clones, roughly 90% occurring once; the ten biggest clones make up about 0.7%. The sample taken for sequencing was peripheral blood. These receptors all stem from a human donor in a cohort sampled during active COVID-19. The CDR3 runs from the conserved cysteine through the conserved F or W. Clone size, where shown, is once, few, many, or a class for clones that have expanded.

size | V | CDR3
- | TRBV7-9 | CASSSRTGRNYGYTF
- | TRBV13 | CASMELADTQYF
- | TRBV2 | CASSEEQGPNYGYTF
- | TRBV6-5 | CASSYGRDRGYGYTF
few | TRBV5-1 | CASSLVDRSSSHEQYF
- | TRBV9 | CASSSGAGTGGTDTQYF
- | TRBV5-4 | CASSTRTENSPLHF
once | TRBV30 | CAWSRGTDAYEQYF
- | TRBV7-8 | CASSAEGYGYTF
- | TRBV7-2 | CASNPSSSGNTIYF
- | TRBV4-3 | CASSQAGGFYEQYF
- | TRBV19 | CASSIKGTGRLYEQYF
once | TRBV6-1 | CASSEAPGTGGGYTF
- | TRBV15 | CATSPGGMVGANVLTF
- | TRBV3-1/TRBV3-2 | CASSQGGQGYQPQHF
- | TRBV30 | CACSRGRGQSYEQYF
- | TRBV5-1 | CASSFGLTDTQYF
- | TRBV7-2 | CASSLRPGGPYEQYF
- | TRBV6-2/TRBV6-3 | CASSSRQAGGTEAFF
- | TRBV6-5 | CASRSRGYSPLHF
- | TRBV7-2 | CASSSSRVSTDTQYF
- | TRBV11-3 | CASSLAGQGAYEQYF
- | TRBV9 | CASGEATEGSYNEQFF
- | TRBV10-3 | CAISGDREYGYTF
- | TRBV28 | CASGSSLLYEQYF
- | TRBV6-2/TRBV6-3 | CASSQLAGRTYEQYF
- | TRBV4-3 | CASSQDTRDRVFF
- | TRBV7-8 | CASSLGQRLWEAQYF
- | TRBV5-6 | CASSFGQGTYEQYF
- | TRBV11-2 | CASSLAGRNEQYF
- | TRBV6-2/TRBV6-3 | CASSYPLAGGPYEQYF
- | TRBV6-5 | CASTVPRETQYF
- | TRBV4-2 | CASSQREVSHEQYF
- | TRBV6-5 | CASSLTGVEDGYTF
once | TRBV6-2/TRBV6-3 | CASSYSGQGGNQPQHF
- | TRBV19 | CASTPSVGPPDGNTIYF
- | TRBV28 | CASSQLSQTGAKQYF
- | TRBV7-2 | CASSPMRTGAFEPQHF
- | TRBV15 | CATSYYGELFF
- | TRBV19 | CASSLYRDQPQHF
- | TRBV6-1 | CASSDQGRFSNQPQHF
- | TRBV5-1 | CASSTDREIYEQYF
few | TRBV6-2/TRBV6-3 | CASSRRNLGGTEAFF
- | TRBV7-7 | CASSLAPRDTQYF
- | TRBV19 | CASKRGTGSEKLFF
- | TRBV27 | CASSLGAGFETQYF
few | TRBV18 | CASSPGQGDEKLFF
once | TRBV28 | CASSLFTGSYYNEQFF
few | TRBV24-1 | CATSDLSRGFGEQYF
- | TRBV6-5 | CASSYKGEVAEAFF
- | TRBV11-3 | CASSSGVRGSLGIDTQYF
once | TRBV28 | CASSFGGGYGYTF
- | TRBV9 | CASSVAQTQQFF